Here is one T cell receptor beta chain with its context. This sample was taken from a study of PD-1 blockade in classical Hodgkin lymphoma. On the study more broadly: Nivolumab was administered to patients intravenously at 3 mg/kg every 2 weeks.

The CDR3 has 13 residues. Deletions cut 6 bases from V and 7 bases from J, with 15 bases between. Germline CDR1 and CDR2: MNHNS and SASEGT. All trial patients relapsed after autologous stem cell transplantation. Purified CD4+ T cells were obtained from thawed PBMCs through magnetic negative selection. TCRdb's table, derived via immunoSEQ multiplex PCR, lists solely in-frame clones and lacks some. Among more than 3,500 clones listed, around 87% were seen once. The origin of this receptor is a human donor with classical Hodgkin lymphoma. The genes are TRBV6-1 and TRBJ1-2, with a possible D match to TRBD1 (6 bases). The sequenced sample was CD4+ T cells from blood, obtained at baseline. Here the CDR3 DNA reads TGTGCCAGCAGCCCAACAGGGATAGGTGGCTACACCTTC. This encodes CASSPTGIGGYTF.